This entry lists 18 T cell receptor beta chains sequenced from one sample in a study of tumor and adjacent non-tumor tissue in lung cancer. The library came from three nested PCR rounds adapted from ARM-PCR protocols. Each CDR3 protein is one row after TCRdb ran MiXCR on the multiplex PCR reads. The sample yields about 110,000 distinct CDR3 sequences, 60% to 80% seen once. No cell sorting was done before RNA was extracted from the tissue. Sequencing used lung tumor tissue. Receptor source: a woman aged 55-75 years with non-small cell lung cancer.

A note on this clonotype: This may arise from a read error, as a much more abundant clone is one base away. It is likely a read error, because the conserved phenylalanine at the end of the CDR3 is missing. The chain carries TRBV5-8 and TRBJ2-7, with D perhaps matching TRBD1 (6 bases). V lost 5 bases to trimming and J lost 3 bases, with 9 bases between them. Germline CDR1 SGHTS, CDR2 YDEGEE. This CDR3 is built from 12 residues. Written as DNA, the CDR3 is TGTGCCAGCAGTTGGGACAACTACGAGCAGTACTCC. Residues: CASSWDNYEQYS.

Turning to this clonotype: A read error is likely, as this CDR3 ends without the conserved phenylalanine or tryptophan. This sequence joins TRBV13 and TRBJ2-7; D is possibly TRBD2 (5 bases). The CDR3 spans 15 residues. V was trimmed by 0 bases and J by 2 bases, leaving 11 bases between them. CDR1 is PRHDT, CDR2 FYEKMQ, per germline (reference sequence). The CDR3 nucleotides read TGTGCCAGCAGCTTAGGAGCGGAGATTACCTACGAGCAGTACATC. This codes for CASSLGAEITYEQYI.

As to this clonotype: Germline is not matched at one junction end, which may reflect a read error. CDR3 protein: CASSSDLRAQYF. CDR3 DNA: TGCGCCAGCAGTTCGGACCTAAGGGCGCAGTATTTT. The chain employs TRBV12-3 or TRBV12-4 and TRBJ2-3; D gene uncertain. The CDR3 totals 12 residues.

This clonotype appeared a few times. A read error may explain this, as a much larger clone is one base away. The conserved closing phenylalanine or tryptophan is absent in this CDR3, likely reflecting a read error. The chain uses TRBV29-1 and TRBJ1-6, with 8 bases fitting TRBD1. CDR1 and CDR2 (germline): SQVTM, ANQGSEA. V lost 7 bases to trimming and J lost 5 bases; unmatched junction nucleotides: 4. This CDR3 is built from 13 residues. CDR3 protein: CSASTGDNSPLHY. CDR3 in DNA: TGCAGCGCATCGACAGGGGATAATTCACCCCTCCACTAT.

With respect to this clonotype: A junction boundary mismatches the germline segment, possibly from a read error. The chain employs TRBV2 and TRBJ2-1; TRBD2 matches 8 bases. In germline, CDR1 is SNHLY, CDR2 FYNNEI. The CDR3 contains 16 residues. The CDR3 DNA is TGTGCCAGCAGTCCATTAGGCGGGACTAGTCTCAATGTGCAGTTCTTC. This gives the protein CASSPLGGTSLNVQFF.

Notes on this clonotype: A read error is possible here, since a much larger clone lies one base away. The rearrangement uses TRBV4-3 and TRBJ2-6, with D tentatively TRBD1 (6 bases). The ends were cut back, 4 bases at V and 0 bases at J, with 13 bases in the middle. The germline V gene has CDR1 LGHNA and CDR2 YSLEER. This CDR3 has 17 amino acids. The CDR3 DNA is TGCGCCAGCAGCCGAGGACAGAAGGGCTCTGGGGCCAACGTCCTGACTTTC. As protein: CASSRGQKGSGANVLTF.

Worth noting for this clonotype: At one boundary the junction diverges from the germline segment, which might be a read error. The V and J genes are TRBV25-1 and TRBJ2-3; D perhaps matches TRBD2 (6 bases). The germline gives CDR1 MGHDK, CDR2 SYGVNS. The CDR3 has 14 residues. The CDR3 DNA reads as TGTGCCAGTAAGGACACCACTAGCATAGATACGCAATATTTT. It encodes CASKDTTSIDTQYF.

The CDR3: CTNSDYGANVLTF. The CDR3, as DNA: TGCACCAACAGTGATTACGGGGCCAACGTCCTGACTTTC. This rearrangement joins TRBV10-2 to TRBJ2-6; D unresolved. This CDR3 has 13 amino acids. Germline V lookup: CDR1 WSHSY, CDR2 SAAADI.

This clonotype was seen a handful of times. This could be a read error, since a much larger clone is one nucleotide away. V is TRBV6-5 and J is TRBJ1-6, with unresolved D. The V and J ends lost 0 bases and 12 bases respectively, with 18 bases between them. This CDR3 region has 16 residues. Germline CDR1 MNHEY, CDR2 SVGAGI. The CDR3 DNA follows: TGTGCCAGCAGTTACTCGTTGGCGACAAGAGAATTACCCCTCCACTTT. Protein product: CASSYSLATRELPLHF.

Comment on this clonotype: A junction boundary mismatches the germline segment, possibly from a read error. The gene calls are TRBV20-1 and TRBJ2-2; 7 nucleotides agree with TRBD2. Germline V gene sequence: CDR1 DFQATT, CDR2 SNEGSKA (reference sequence). This CDR3 is 15 amino acids long. The CDR3 region has the DNA TGCAGTGCTAGAGACGGCGGGAGCAACAGCGGGGAGCTGTTTTTT. Its protein is CSARDGGSNSGELFF.

Details on this clonotype: A single base separates this from a much larger clone, so it may be a read error. The conserved closing phenylalanine or tryptophan is absent in this CDR3, likely reflecting a read error. The limits of the CDR3 on the DNA are not certain, so only TCRdb's listed CDR3 is given. The chain has TRBV6-5 and TRBJ2-7; TRBD1, the table's D call, lacks a check against the DNA. The CDR3 numbers 12 amino acids, ends counted. The germline gives CDR1 MNHEY, CDR2 SVGAGI. The CDR3 here is CASKSGAGREFS.

This clonotype occurred once. The conserved phenylalanine or tryptophan is not found at the CDR3 terminus, so this likely reflects a read error. The chain recombines TRBV10-2 with TRBJ2-3; D call uncertain. Germline CDR1 WSHSY, CDR2 SAAADI. The CDR3 contains 11 residues. The CDR3 sequence is CTSIFTDTQYL. CDR3 nucleotide sequence: TGCACCAGCATTTTCACAGATACGCAGTATCTT.

In the case of this clonotype: The CDR3 ends on some other residue instead of the conserved phenylalanine or tryptophan, so this is likely a read error. This chain links TRBV11-3 with TRBJ1-2; D unclear. The germline gives CDR1 SGHNT, CDR2 YENEEA. This CDR3 spans 17 amino acids. Written as DNA, the CDR3 is TGTGTCACCAGCTTATTACATGCAGGAGGATCTATCTATGGCTACACCATC. Residues: CVTSLLHAGGSIYGYTI.

The sample holds a few counts of this clonotype. A much larger clone sits a single nucleotide away, making a read error possible. The rearrangement uses TRBV28 and TRBJ1-5; 10 positions agree with TRBD1. The V gene end was trimmed by 7 bases and the J gene end by 4 bases; junction bases not matched to a gene: 7. CDR1 and CDR2 (germline): MDHEN, SYDVKM. This CDR3 has 15 residues. CDR3 sequence reads: CASNSGQGRNQPQHF. The CDR3 DNA follows: TGTGCCAGCAATTCGGGACAGGGGAGAAATCAGCCCCAGCATTTT.

A note on this clonotype: A much larger clonotype is one base distant, so this may be a read error. This CDR3 is missing its conserved last phenylalanine or tryptophan, likely due to a read error. This chain joins TRBV4-1 and TRBJ1-6; a weak D match, TRBD1 (5 bases). The germline V and J ends were trimmed by 3 bases and 10 bases, with 13 bases remaining between them. CDR3 length equals 14 residues. Germline V gene sequence: CDR1 MGHRA, CDR2 YSYEKL. The CDR3 DNA is TGCGCCAGCAGCCAGGGGGTAGTTGGATCACCCCTCCACTTA. Protein product: CASSQGVVGSPLHL.

Regarding this clonotype: The CDR3 does not close with the conserved phenylalanine or tryptophan, likely indicating a read error. The DNA is omitted, as the CDR3 cannot be located on it reliably, and the CDR3 follows TCRdb's listing. The rearrangement links TRBV20-1 to TRBJ2-1. In germline, CDR1 is DFQATT, CDR2 SNEGSKA (reference sequence). The length of the CDR3 is 9 amino acids, counting both ends. CDR3 protein: CNAGNEQIL.

A remark on this clonotype: This may arise from a read error, as a much more abundant clone is one base away. V usage is TRBV4-2 and J usage is TRBJ2-2; D might be TRBD1 (6 bases). The CDR3 consists of 15 residues. Germline V gene lookup returns CDR1 LGHNA and CDR2 YNFKEQ. The DNA of the CDR3 is TGTGCCAGCAGCCAAGACGATAGGGGGTCCGGGGTGCTGTTTTTT. Its protein product is CASSQDDRGSGVLFF.

Worth noting for this clonotype: Here the CDR3 omits its conserved ending phenylalanine or tryptophan, so a read error is the likely source. The gene calls are TRBV5-1 and TRBJ1-1; unclear D gene. The CDR3 extends over 13 amino acids. Germline CDR1 is SGHRS and CDR2 is YFSETQ. CDR3 sequence: CTSSMAGNTEAFI. Here the CDR3 DNA reads TGCACCAGCAGCATGGCCGGGAACACTGAAGCTTTCATT.